This TCR beta chain stems from a study of T cell responses to AZD1222 COVID-19 vaccine. Assay used: immunoSEQ multiplex PCR; TCRdb lists only in-frame clones, some missing. This table holds approximately 50,000 clones, around 85% found once. The CDR3 is made up of 13 amino acids. Germline CDR1 and CDR2: SQVTM and ANQGSEA. The V gene lost 6 bases and the J gene lost 0 bases, with 9 bases spanning the gap. This clone appeared a single time. The sequence was collected from an adult who received the AZD1222 COVID-19 vaccine. The rearrangement links TRBV29-1 to TRBJ1-5; D is unclear. The material was peripheral blood, obtained 28 days after the second AZD1222 dose. Here the CDR3 reads CSVKYDSNQPQHF. The CDR3 DNA reads as TGCAGCGTAAAATATGATAGCAATCAGCCCCAGCATTTT.